This T cell receptor (beta chain) was obtained from a study of lymphopenia after photon versus proton radiotherapy. The ends were cut back, 8 bases at V and 0 bases at J, with 11 bases in the middle. CDR1 and CDR2 from the germline V gene are MNHNS and SASEGT. The CDR3 covers 13 residues. General study points: Proton therapy kept repertoires fairly stable, unlike photons, which gained effector/memory cells.

Libraries were prepared by immunoSEQ multiplex PCR; TCRdb keeps only in-frame clonotypes and omits some of them. The sample lists more than 30,000 clones, 89% occurring once. As for this clone: Its target is unknown.

The J gene is TRBJ2-7, the V gene TRBV6-1, with D perhaps TRBD1 (6 bases). The source of this sequence is a woman in her 70s with pancreatic cancer. Some clones in this sample may be carry-over from other donors' samples. The starting material was peripheral blood, obtained from a patient treated with proton-based radiotherapy. CDR3 sequence: CASAGARSYEQYF. The CDR3 coding sequence is TGTGCCAGCGCAGGGGCCCGCTCCTACGAGCAGTACTTC.